This TCR beta chain was recovered during a study of blood T cell repertoires in COVID-19. Study in general: Among Cohort 3 donors, those recovered had two negative PCRs, clearance, or symptom resolution.

Per germline, CDR1 LNHDA and CDR2 SQIVND (reference sequence). V shed 7 bases, J shed 4 bases, and the junction held 9 bases outside the gene matches. The CDR3 loop spans 14 amino acids. Clinical history as reported by participants underpinned cohort assignment. Original data processing: Reference gene primer amplification gave estimated nucleated cell counts. Clones were read by immunoSEQ multiplex PCR, and TCRdb kept only the in-frame ones, dropping some. The V and J calls and the clone size are those of that table, but D and trimming were determined from the DNA. This sample has 150,000 to 200,000 clones; around 83% occur once, and the top ten carry 20% to 25%.

The receptor's source is a woman in her forties in a cohort exposed to, infected with or recovered from COVID-19 (not recorded which). The chain joins TRBV19 to TRBJ1-1, with 7 bases fitting TRBD1. The sample was PBMCs or T cells enriched from blood (not recorded which). The CDR3 coding sequence is TGTGCCAGTACCGACCCGGGACAGATCACTGAAGCTTTCTTT. This gives the protein CASTDPGQITEAFF.